This is a list of T cell receptor beta chains from one sample in a study of vaccination effects on CD4 cells after COVID-19. Sequenced by immunoSEQ multiplex PCR; TCRdb stores in-frame clones only, minus some. Of roughly 68,000 clones listed, 74% are singletons. Their antigens remain unidentified. The sequenced sample was CD4+ T cells from PBMCs cultured with HCoV-229E spike peptides, obtained after COVID-19 vaccination. The receptors were sampled from a human donor who received a COVID-19 vaccine. The CDR3 runs from the conserved cysteine through the conserved F or W. The D gene is left open where the match is weak. Clone size is stated in some rows and not others, as once, few, many or a class when expanded.

-,TRBD1,TRBV27,TRBJ1-5,TGTGCCAGCAGTCGACAGGGGGGGACGGTCCAGCCCCAGCATTTT,CASSRQGGTVQPQHF
-,TRBD2,TRBV7-8,TRBJ2-3,TGTGCCAGCAGCCCAGGTCGAACTAGCGGGACAGATACGCAGTATTTT,CASSPGRTSGTDTQYF
-,-,TRBV5-8,TRBJ2-3,TGTGCCAGCAGCTTGGAGGGGACAGATACGCAGTATTTT,CASSLEGTDTQYF
few,-,TRBV7-2,TRBJ1-5,TGTGCCAGCAGCTTAGCGAGCAGGGAGGAGCCCCAGCATTTT,CASSLASREEPQHF
-,TRBD1,TRBV19,TRBJ1-5,TGTGCCAGTAGTCCCGGACGGACAGGGCTGGGGGATCAGCCCCAGCATTTT,CASSPGRTGLGDQPQHF
-,TRBD2,TRBV24-1,TRBJ2-3,TGTGCCACCAGTGATTCGAGGGTAGCGGGGGGGATAGATACGCAGTATTTT,CATSDSRVAGGIDTQYF
-,TRBD1,TRBV5-1,TRBJ2-5,TGCGCCAGCACCGCAATCGGACAGGGCGGGGAGACCCAGTACTTC,CASTAIGQGGETQYF
once,-,TRBV5-1,TRBJ2-5,TGCGCCAGCAGCCCCCTACTAGTGGGGGGTCAAGAGACCCAGTACTTC,CASSPLLVGGQETQYF
-,-,TRBV24-1,TRBJ1-2,TGTGCCACCAGTGATTTGACCGCTAACTATGGCTACACCTTC,CATSDLTANYGYTF
-,-,TRBV5-8,TRBJ1-5,TGTGCCAGCAGCTTGGTAGTCGTATGGGACAACAATCAGCCCCAGCATTTT,CASSLVVVWDNNQPQHF
few,TRBD1,TRBV7-8,TRBJ1-1,TGTGCCAGCAGGGTCCGAGGGGGCCGGCTAGCGAACACTGAAGCTTTCTTT,CASRVRGGRLANTEAFF
-,-,TRBV21-1,TRBJ1-5,TGTGCCAGCAGCAGGGAAGGGCCTTATAGCAATCAGCCCCAGCATTTT,CASSREGPYSNQPQHF
few,TRBD1,TRBV18,TRBJ1-1,TGTGCCAGCTCACCAACTCTGCCGACAGGGCGAGGGGACACTGAAGCTTTCTTT,CASSPTLPTGRGDTEAFF
-,-,TRBV7-2,TRBJ2-1,TGTGCCAGCAGCTTAAGTAGGAACGATGAGCAGTTCTTC,CASSLSRNDEQFF
few,TRBD2,TRBV5-8,TRBJ2-3,TGTGCCAGCAGCCTCGGACTAGAGACAGATACGCAGTATTTT,CASSLGLETDTQYF
few,-,TRBV7-9,TRBJ1-5,TGTGCCAGCAGCTTAGGGTCGGTAGGGTTCGGATCCAATCAGCCCCAGCATTTT,CASSLGSVGFGSNQPQHF
-,-,TRBV3-1/TRBV3-2,TRBJ2-5,TGTGCCAGCAGCCCTCCGGGGCAAGAGACCCAGTACTTC,CASSPPGQETQYF
-,-,TRBV2,TRBJ2-2,TGTGCCAGCACCTACTATGGCGGGGAGCTGTTTTTT,CASTYYGGELFF
-,-,TRBV9,TRBJ2-5,TGTGCCAGCAGCGTCCTTGATTCGGGGTCAGAGACCCAGTACTTC,CASSVLDSGSETQYF
few,-,TRBV6-2/TRBV6-3,TRBJ2-5,TGTGCCAGCAGTTACCGGGAGACCCAGTACTTC,CASSYRETQYF
-,-,TRBV9,TRBJ1-6,TGTGCCAGCAGCGTATACGGAACTTCACCCCTCCACTTT,CASSVYGTSPLHF
few,-,TRBV30,TRBJ2-1,TGTGCCTGGAGTGTAGGCCGAGCGGCGTACAATGAGCAGTTCTTC,CAWSVGRAAYNEQFF